Listed here are 3 T cell receptor beta chains from one sample, sequenced in a study of blood T cell repertoires in COVID-19. The protocol was immunoSEQ multiplex PCR, while the TCRdb copy is restricted to in-frame clones and leaves out a portion. The sample holds about 160,000 clones, 80% to 90% seen once. Sequenced sample: peripheral blood. The receptors were gathered from a woman aged 55-69 years who had recovered from COVID-19.

The chain combines TRBV2 with TRBJ1-2; D may be TRBD1 (6 bases). This CDR3 has 15 amino acids. The germline CDR1 and CDR2 sequences are SNHLY and FYNNEI. V lost 6 bases, J lost 0 bases, and 14 bases lay in between. The CDR3 sequence: CASSSGTTSNYGYTF. As DNA, the CDR3 is TGTGCCAGCAGCTCCGGGACAACGTCTAACTATGGCTACACCTTC.

The V call is TRBV29-1, the J call TRBJ1-1; TRBD1 agrees at 10 bases. The CDR3 spans 11 residues. CDR1 SQVTM and CDR2 ANQGSEA come from the germline V gene. V was clipped by 6 bases and J by 11 bases; unmatched bases: 6. CDR3 loop: CSVGTGEGAFF. The DNA for the CDR3 is TGCAGCGTGGGGACAGGGGAGGGTGCTTTCTTT.

The V and J genes are TRBV3-1 (or the pseudogene TRBV3-2) and TRBJ1-4; 8 bases align to TRBD1. This CDR3 spans 17 amino acids. The V gene end was trimmed by 4 bases and the J gene end by 8 bases; junction bases not matched to a gene: 15. Germline V lookup: CDR1 LGHDT, CDR2 YNNKEL (reference sequence). CDR3 sequence: CASSPFSHTGGREKLFF. CDR3 sequence (DNA): TGTGCCAGCAGCCCATTCAGCCACACAGGGGGGAGAGAAAAACTGTTTTTT.